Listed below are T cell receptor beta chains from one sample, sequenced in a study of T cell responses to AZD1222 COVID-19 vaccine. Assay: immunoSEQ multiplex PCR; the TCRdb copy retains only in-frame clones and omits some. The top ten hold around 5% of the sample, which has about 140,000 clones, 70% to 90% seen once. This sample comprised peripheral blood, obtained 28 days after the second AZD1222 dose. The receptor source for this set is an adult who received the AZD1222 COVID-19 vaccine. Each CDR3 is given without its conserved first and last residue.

CDR3aa: ASSFLAGGPDTGELF
v_gene: TRBV18
j_gene: TRBJ2-2

CDR3aa: ASSAYSYSSANVLT
v_gene: TRBV27
j_gene: TRBJ2-6

CDR3aa: ASSQGRGPTEAF
v_gene: TRBV4-1
j_gene: TRBJ1-1

CDR3aa: ASRPTGDGNTIY
v_gene: TRBV27
j_gene: TRBJ1-3

CDR3aa: ASSLGGRTDTQY
v_gene: TRBV5-4
j_gene: TRBJ2-3

CDR3aa: ASSGGMNTEAF
v_gene: TRBV6-5
j_gene: TRBJ1-1

CDR3aa: SVGQGYSNQPQH
v_gene: TRBV29-1
j_gene: TRBJ1-5

CDR3aa: ASSQSGLAGGPYEQY
v_gene: TRBV6-6
j_gene: TRBJ2-7

CDR3aa: ASSPEQDAEAF
v_gene: TRBV6-5
j_gene: TRBJ1-1

CDR3aa: ASSLASSSYNEQF
v_gene: TRBV11-3
j_gene: TRBJ2-1

CDR3aa: ASSLDGLAGGPQF
v_gene: TRBV5-1
j_gene: TRBJ2-1

CDR3aa: ASSLAGGAANTGELF
v_gene: TRBV7-2
j_gene: TRBJ2-2

CDR3aa: ATSRVKTDHEQY
v_gene: TRBV15
j_gene: TRBJ2-7

CDR3aa: SVDGQTGANVLT
v_gene: TRBV29-1
j_gene: TRBJ2-6

CDR3aa: ASSQGVAASYEQY
v_gene: TRBV3-1/TRBV3-2
j_gene: TRBJ2-7

CDR3aa: ASRLWQISGNTIY
v_gene: TRBV2
j_gene: TRBJ1-3

CDR3aa: ASSLEGPGTSGGGEQF
v_gene: TRBV7-9
j_gene: TRBJ2-1

CDR3aa: ASSSWTSGSLNEQF
v_gene: TRBV27
j_gene: TRBJ2-1

CDR3aa: ASSVDGGYGYT
v_gene: TRBV9
j_gene: TRBJ1-2

CDR3aa: ASSLEASGGAKDTQY
v_gene: TRBV7-9
j_gene: TRBJ2-3

CDR3aa: ASSAAQAGYEQY
v_gene: TRBV9
j_gene: TRBJ2-7

CDR3aa: ASQTGSNTEAF
v_gene: TRBV18
j_gene: TRBJ1-1

CDR3aa: ASSLNRLEQY
v_gene: TRBV11-2
j_gene: TRBJ2-7